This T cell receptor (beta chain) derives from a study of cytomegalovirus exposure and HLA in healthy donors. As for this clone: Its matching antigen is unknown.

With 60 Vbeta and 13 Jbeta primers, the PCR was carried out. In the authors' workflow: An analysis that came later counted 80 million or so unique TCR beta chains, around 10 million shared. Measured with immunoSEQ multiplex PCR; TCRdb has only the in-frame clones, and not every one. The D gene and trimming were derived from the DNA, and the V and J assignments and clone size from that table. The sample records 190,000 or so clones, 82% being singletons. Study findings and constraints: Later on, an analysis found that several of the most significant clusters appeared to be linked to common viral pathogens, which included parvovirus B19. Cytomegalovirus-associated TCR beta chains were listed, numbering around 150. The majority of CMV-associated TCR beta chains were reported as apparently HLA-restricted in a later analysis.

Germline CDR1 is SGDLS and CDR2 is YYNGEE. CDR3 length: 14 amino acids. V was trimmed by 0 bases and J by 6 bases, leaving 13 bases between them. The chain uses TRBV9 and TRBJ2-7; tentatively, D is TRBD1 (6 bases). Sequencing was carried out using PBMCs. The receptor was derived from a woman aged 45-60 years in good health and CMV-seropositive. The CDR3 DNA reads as TGTGCCAGCAGCGTAGGAGTACAGGGATCCGAGCAGTACTTC. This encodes CASSVGVQGSEQYF.